The clone carrying this T cell receptor beta chain showed up just once. No antigen is known for it. This record comes from a study of T cell responses to AZD1222 COVID-19 vaccine. Across the whole study: Investigators merged groups given second doses at roughly 4 or roughly 12 weeks. Broader study findings: It should be noted that donors were predominantly white British and more often female, and clonal diversity was possibly underestimated. Samples come after the peak T cell response, not at day 14.

The CDR3 runs to 18 residues. Profiled with immunoSEQ multiplex PCR; TCRdb holds only in-frame clones, not every one. The table lists about 57,000 clones, 70% to 90% of them singletons. The sequencing here drew on peripheral blood, taken on day 0 of AZD1222 vaccination. The chain links TRBV21-1 to TRBJ2-3; TRBD2 is taken as the D call from the table, unchecked against the DNA. TRBV21-1 represents a pseudogene. This clonotype originated in an adult in good health. The CDR3 region has the DNA TGTGCCAGCAGCAAACGTGGTCCTAGCGATCGAAGGTCAGATACGCAGTATTTT. This sequence encodes CASSKRGPSDRRSDTQYF.